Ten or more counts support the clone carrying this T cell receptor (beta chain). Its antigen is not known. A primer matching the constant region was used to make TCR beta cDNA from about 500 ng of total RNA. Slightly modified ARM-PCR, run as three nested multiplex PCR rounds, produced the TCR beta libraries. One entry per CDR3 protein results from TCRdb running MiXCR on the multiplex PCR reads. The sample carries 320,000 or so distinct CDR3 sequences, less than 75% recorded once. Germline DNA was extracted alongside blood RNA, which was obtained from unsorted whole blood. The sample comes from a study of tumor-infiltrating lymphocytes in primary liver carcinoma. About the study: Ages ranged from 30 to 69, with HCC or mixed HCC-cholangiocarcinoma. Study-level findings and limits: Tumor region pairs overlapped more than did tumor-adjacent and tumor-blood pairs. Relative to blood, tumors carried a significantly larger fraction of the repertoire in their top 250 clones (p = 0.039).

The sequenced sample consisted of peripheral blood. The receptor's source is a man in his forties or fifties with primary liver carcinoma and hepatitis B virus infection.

The CDR3 bases are TGTGCCAGCAGACTGGACCCAGGGCACACTGAAGCTTTCTTT. Translating it yields CASRLDPGHTEAFF. This chain links TRBV12-3 or TRBV12-4 with TRBJ1-1; perhaps TRBD1 as D (5 bases). The CDR3 is 14 residues long. V shed 6 bases and J shed 3 bases, with 14 bases lying between them.